Shown below are 13 T cell receptor beta chains from a single sample sequenced in a study of blood T cell repertoires in COVID-19. The assay was immunoSEQ multiplex PCR, and TCRdb's table has in-frame clones only and misses some. The data show nearly 200,000 clones, about 80% seen once. Sequencing was done on a sample of PBMCs or T cells enriched from blood (not recorded which). The receptors stem from a man aged 40-50 years who had recovered from COVID-19.

The rearrangement uses TRBV7-3 and TRBJ2-7; 7 bases match TRBD1. The CDR3 totals 14 residues. CDR1 is SGHTA and CDR2 is FQGTGA in the germline V gene. J gave up 7 bases and V 4 bases, and 10 bases lay outside the gene matches. DNA for the CDR3: TGTGCCAGCAGCTCCCACCGGGACAGCCGGGAGCAGTACTTC. Translating gives CASSSHRDSREQYF.

This clone has just one count. CDR3 protein: CASSAGTGVLFDYGYTF. DNA for the CDR3: TGCGCCAGCAGCGCCGGGACAGGGGTTTTATTCGACTATGGCTACACCTTC. The J gene is TRBJ1-2, the V gene TRBV10-2; 10 nucleotides line up with TRBD1. The CDR3 runs to 17 residues. The junction had 13 bases not matched to a gene; V was cut back by 6 bases and J by 3 bases. Per germline, CDR1 WSHSY and CDR2 SAAADI.

The chain is built from TRBV6-5 and TRBJ1-1; D ambiguous. The length of the CDR3 is 14 residues. Germline V gives CDR1 MNHEY, CDR2 SVGAGI. Between the trimmed V and J ends, which lost 4 bases and 2 bases, there was a span of 11 bases. The CDR3 sequence: CASSFNSLNTEAFF. The CDR3 bases are TGTGCCAGCAGTTTCAACAGCTTAAACACTGAAGCTTTCTTT.

This chain uses TRBV10-3 with TRBJ1-1; 8 nucleotides align to TRBD1. This CDR3 has 14 amino acids. Germline-derived CDR1 and CDR2 are ENHRY and SYGVKD. V lost 5 bases, J lost 5 bases, and 7 bases stayed unmatched. The CDR3 loop reads CAISQGQAGTEAFF. CDR3 bases: TGTGCCATCAGTCAGGGACAGGCGGGGACTGAAGCTTTCTTT.

The V gene is TRBV7-2, the J gene TRBJ2-7, with TRBD2 identical over 9 bases. Germline V gene data show CDR1 as SGHTA and CDR2 as FQGNSA. V was clipped by 1 base and J by 6 bases; unmatched bases: 4. The CDR3 consists of 14 residues. The CDR3 coding sequence is TGTGCCAGCAGCTTAGAAGGGACTAGCAGCGAGCAGTACTTC. Translation gives CASSLEGTSSEQYF.

The rearrangement links TRBV6-5 to TRBJ2-3, with D tentatively TRBD2 (6 bases). V was cut by 8 bases and J by 0 bases, with 12 bases left in between. Germline V gene sequence: CDR1 MNHEY, CDR2 SVGAGI. CDR3 length equals 14 residues. The CDR3 DNA follows: TGTGCCAGCCGGAATGGGGGGAGCACAGATACGCAGTATTTT. Its protein product is CASRNGGSTDTQYF.

V gene TRBV28 combines with J gene TRBJ1-4, with D unclear. Per the germline V gene, CDR1 is MDHEN and CDR2 is SYDVKM. V lost 3 bases and J 0 bases, leaving 17 bases between the germline ends. The CDR3 has 18 residues. The CDR3 region is CASSFDPSSDATNEKLFF. DNA of the CDR3: TGTGCCAGCAGTTTTGATCCTTCAAGCGACGCAACTAATGAAAAACTGTTTTTT.

This chain uses TRBV4-2 with TRBJ2-7; TRBD1 is a possible D gene (5 bases). The V end lost 0 bases, the J end lost 1 base, and 10 bases lay between the germline ends. Germline assignment: CDR1 LGHNA and CDR2 YNFKEQ. This CDR3 spans 15 amino acids. CDR3 sequence reads: CASSQDSGLSYEQYF. The CDR3 region has the DNA TGTGCCAGCAGCCAAGATTCAGGGCTATCCTACGAGCAGTACTTC.

There are a few counts of this clone. The chain is built from TRBV6-5 and TRBJ1-5, with 7 bases fitting TRBD1. This CDR3 is built from 13 residues. Trimming cost V 6 bases and J 7 bases; bases outside gene matches: 6. The germline V gene encodes CDR1 MNHEY and CDR2 SVGAGI. The CDR3 loop reads CASRPQGRQPQHF. CDR3 coding DNA: TGTGCCAGCAGACCACAGGGGAGACAGCCCCAGCATTTT.

This chain links TRBV5-6 with TRBJ2-7; perhaps TRBD2 as D (5 bases). Germline V gives CDR1 SGHDT, CDR2 YYEEEE. V was clipped by 3 bases and J by 4 bases, with 20 bases between them. The CDR3 sequence is 16 residues long. The CDR3 region has the DNA TGTGCCAGCAGCTCGGTAGTCTGGGCTAGCCGATACGAGCAGTACTTC. Encoded protein: CASSSVVWASRYEQYF.

The CDR3 bases are TGTGCCAGCAGTTACTCGAGGGGGCAAGAAGCTTTCTTT. Residues: CASSYSRGQEAFF. J is TRBJ1-1 and V is TRBV6-6, with 7 bases matching TRBD1. This CDR3 has 13 residues. The V gene's germline CDR1 is MNHNY and CDR2 SVGAGI (reference sequence). V lost 0 bases, J lost 8 bases, and 3 bases stayed unmatched.

This sequence joins TRBV4-1 and TRBJ2-3; no clear D gene. CDR3 size: 13 residues. V was trimmed by 4 bases and J by 8 bases, leaving 13 bases between them. Germline CDR1 reads MGHRA; CDR2 reads YSYEKL. CDR3 sequence: CASSRMPVGTQYF. The CDR3 region has the DNA TGCGCCAGCAGCCGCATGCCGGTTGGTACGCAGTATTTT.

The chain carries TRBV27 and TRBJ1-2; D is unclear. In germline, CDR1 is MNHEY, CDR2 SMNVEV (reference sequence). The CDR3 loop spans 15 amino acids. The V and J ends lost 3 bases and 5 bases respectively, with 16 bases between them. CDR3: CASSFGRGGYYGYTF. The CDR3 DNA sequence: TGTGCCAGCAGTTTCGGCCGGGGAGGATATTATGGCTACACCTTC.